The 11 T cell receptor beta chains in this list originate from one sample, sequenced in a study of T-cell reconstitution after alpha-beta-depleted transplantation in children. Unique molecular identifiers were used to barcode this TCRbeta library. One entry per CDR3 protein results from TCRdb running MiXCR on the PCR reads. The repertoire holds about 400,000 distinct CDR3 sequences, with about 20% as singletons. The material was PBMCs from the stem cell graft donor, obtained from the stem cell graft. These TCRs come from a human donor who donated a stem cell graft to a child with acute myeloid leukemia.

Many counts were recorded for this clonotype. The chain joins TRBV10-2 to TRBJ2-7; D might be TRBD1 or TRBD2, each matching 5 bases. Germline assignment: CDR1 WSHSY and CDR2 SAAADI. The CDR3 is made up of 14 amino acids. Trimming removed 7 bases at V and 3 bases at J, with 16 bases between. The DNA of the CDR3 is TGCGCCAGCACCAAGACAGACGGGAACTACGAGCAGTACTTC. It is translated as CASTKTDGNYEQYF.

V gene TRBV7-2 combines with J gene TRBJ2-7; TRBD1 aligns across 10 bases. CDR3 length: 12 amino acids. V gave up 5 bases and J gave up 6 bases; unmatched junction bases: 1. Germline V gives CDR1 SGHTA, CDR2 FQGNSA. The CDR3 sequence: CASSDRGPEQYF. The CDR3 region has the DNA TGTGCCAGCAGCGACAGGGGGCCCGAGCAGTACTTC.

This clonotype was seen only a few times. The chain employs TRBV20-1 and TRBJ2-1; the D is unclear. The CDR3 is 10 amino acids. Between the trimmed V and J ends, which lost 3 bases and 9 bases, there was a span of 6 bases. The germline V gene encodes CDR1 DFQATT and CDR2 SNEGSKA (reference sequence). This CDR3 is CSASFSEQFF. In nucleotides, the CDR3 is TGCAGTGCTAGCTTCAGTGAGCAGTTCTTC.

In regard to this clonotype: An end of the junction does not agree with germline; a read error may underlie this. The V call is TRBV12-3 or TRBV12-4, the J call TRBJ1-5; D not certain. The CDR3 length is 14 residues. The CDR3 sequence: CAGSKDGPNQPQHF. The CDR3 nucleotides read TGTGCCGGCAGCAAGGACGGACCCAATCAGCCCCAGCATTTT.

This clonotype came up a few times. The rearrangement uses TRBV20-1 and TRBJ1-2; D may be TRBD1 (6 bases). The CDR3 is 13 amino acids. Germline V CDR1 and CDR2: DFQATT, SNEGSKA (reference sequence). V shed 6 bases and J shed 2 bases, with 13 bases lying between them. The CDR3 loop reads CSARTDKNYGYTF. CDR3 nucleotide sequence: TGCAGTGCCAGGACAGACAAGAACTATGGCTACACCTTC.

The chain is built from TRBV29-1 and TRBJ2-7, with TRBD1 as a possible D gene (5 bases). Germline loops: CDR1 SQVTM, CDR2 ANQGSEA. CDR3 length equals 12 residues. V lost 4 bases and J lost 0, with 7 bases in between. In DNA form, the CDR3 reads TGCAGCGTTGGACAGAACTCCTACGAGCAGTACTTC. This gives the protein CSVGQNSYEQYF.

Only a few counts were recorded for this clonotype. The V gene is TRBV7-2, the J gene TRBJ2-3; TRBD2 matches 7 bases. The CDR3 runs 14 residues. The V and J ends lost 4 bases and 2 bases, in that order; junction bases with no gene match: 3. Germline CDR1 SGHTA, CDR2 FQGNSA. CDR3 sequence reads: CASSSSGLTDTQYF. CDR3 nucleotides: TGTGCCAGCAGCTCTAGCGGACTCACAGATACGCAGTATTTT.

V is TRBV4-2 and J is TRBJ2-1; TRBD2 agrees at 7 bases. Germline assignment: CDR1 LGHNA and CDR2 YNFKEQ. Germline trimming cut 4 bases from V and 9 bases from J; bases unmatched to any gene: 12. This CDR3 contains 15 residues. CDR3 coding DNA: TGTGCCAGCAGCCCAGGCGGAGTAACGGGAGGTGAGCAGTTCTTC. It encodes CASSPGGVTGGEQFF.

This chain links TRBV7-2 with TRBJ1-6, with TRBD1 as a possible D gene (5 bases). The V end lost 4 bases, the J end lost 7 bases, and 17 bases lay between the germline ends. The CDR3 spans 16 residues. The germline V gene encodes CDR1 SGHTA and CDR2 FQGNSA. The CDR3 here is CASSSNIDRTNSPLHF. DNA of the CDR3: TGTGCCAGCAGCTCCAATATCGACAGAACGAATTCACCCCTCCACTTT.

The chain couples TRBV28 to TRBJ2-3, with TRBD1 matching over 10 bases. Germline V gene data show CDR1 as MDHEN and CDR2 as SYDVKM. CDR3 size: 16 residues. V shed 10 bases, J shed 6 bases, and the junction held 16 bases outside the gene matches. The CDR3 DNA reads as TGTGCCAACAGGAAAATGGGACAGGGGATTGAGGATACGCAGTATTTT. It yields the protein CANRKMGQGIEDTQYF.

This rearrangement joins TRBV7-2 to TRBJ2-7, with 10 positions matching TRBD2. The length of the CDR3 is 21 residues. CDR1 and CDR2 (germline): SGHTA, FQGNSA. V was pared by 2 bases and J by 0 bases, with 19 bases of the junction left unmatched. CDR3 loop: CASSLRHSKTSGLINSYEQYF. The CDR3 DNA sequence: TGTGCCAGCAGCTTACGCCACAGTAAGACTAGCGGGTTGATCAACTCCTACGAGCAGTACTTC.